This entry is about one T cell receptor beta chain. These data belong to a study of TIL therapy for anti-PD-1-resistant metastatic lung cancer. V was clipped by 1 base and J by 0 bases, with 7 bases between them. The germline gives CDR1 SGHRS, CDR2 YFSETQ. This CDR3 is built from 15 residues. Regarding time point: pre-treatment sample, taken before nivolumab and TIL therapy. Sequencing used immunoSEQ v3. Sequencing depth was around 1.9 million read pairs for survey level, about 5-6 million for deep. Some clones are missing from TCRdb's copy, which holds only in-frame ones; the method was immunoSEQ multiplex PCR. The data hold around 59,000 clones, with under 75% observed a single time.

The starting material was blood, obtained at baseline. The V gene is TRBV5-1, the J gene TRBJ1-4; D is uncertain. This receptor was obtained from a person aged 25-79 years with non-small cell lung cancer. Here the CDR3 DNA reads TGCGCCAGCAGCTTGCAAGGATCAACTAATGAAAAACTGTTTTTT. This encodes CASSLQGSTNEKLFF. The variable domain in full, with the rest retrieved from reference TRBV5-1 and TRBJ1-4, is KAGVTQTPRYLIKTRGQQVTLSCSPISGHRSVSWYQQTPGQGLQFLFEYFSETQRNKGNFPGRFSGRQFSNSRSEMNVSTLELGDSALYLCASSLQGSTNEKLFFGSGTQLSVL.